This is a list of T cell receptor beta chains from one sample in a study of shared clonotypes between healthy human individuals. The table came from immunoSEQ multiplex PCR; TCRdb's copy has only in-frame clones and leaves some out. The table shows over a million clones, with roughly 96% occurring only once. Sequenced: naive CD4+ T cells sorted from blood. The receptors originated from a man aged 25-45 years in good health. The CDR3 runs from the conserved cysteine through the conserved F or W. The order of the fields is D gene, CDR3 length, V gene, J gene, clone size, CDR3 DNA, CDR3 protein. A D gene is named only where the DNA matches it firmly. Some rows have no size entry. The others give once, few or many, or a class for an expanded clone.

d_gene: .; len: 17; v_gene: TRBV11-2; j_gene: TRBJ2-2; abundance: .; CDR3nt: TGTGCCAGCAGCCCCCGTAATTTATTAGCGCACACCGGGGAGCTGTTTTTT; CDR3aa: CASSPRNLLAHTGELFF
d_gene: .; len: 13; v_gene: TRBV10-3; j_gene: TRBJ1-1; abundance: .; CDR3nt: TGTGCCATCAGTGGAAAGGGATCCACTGAAGCTTTCTTT; CDR3aa: CAISGKGSTEAFF
d_gene: .; len: 14; v_gene: TRBV5-1; j_gene: TRBJ2-3; abundance: .; CDR3nt: TGCGCCAGCAGGCGAGCGGAGTTCACAGATACGCAGTATTTT; CDR3aa: CASRRAEFTDTQYF
d_gene: .; len: 14; v_gene: TRBV30; j_gene: TRBJ2-3; abundance: .; CDR3nt: TGTGCCTGCCCTGGTGGTGGGCCCGCAGATACGCAGTATTTT; CDR3aa: CACPGGGPADTQYF
d_gene: .; len: 13; v_gene: TRBV14; j_gene: TRBJ1-5; abundance: .; CDR3nt: TGTGCCAGCAGCCAAGCTGGGGCCGGGGCCCAGCATTTT; CDR3aa: CASSQAGAGAQHF
d_gene: .; len: 15; v_gene: TRBV6-1; j_gene: TRBJ1-2; abundance: once; CDR3nt: TGTGCCAGCAGTTCGACCGTGGGGGGGCTCGGCGGCTACACCTTC; CDR3aa: CASSSTVGGLGGYTF
d_gene: .; len: 15; v_gene: TRBV15; j_gene: TRBJ1-4; abundance: .; CDR3nt: TGTGCCACCAGCAGGGGAAGAGCAACTAATGAAAAACTGTTTTTT; CDR3aa: CATSRGRATNEKLFF
d_gene: .; len: 12; v_gene: TRBV6-6; j_gene: TRBJ2-7; abundance: once; CDR3nt: TGTGCCAGCACCCGGCCGACGGGGGAGCAGTACTTC; CDR3aa: CASTRPTGEQYF
d_gene: .; len: 11; v_gene: TRBV20-1; j_gene: TRBJ2-2; abundance: .; CDR3nt: TGCAGTGCGGGGAATTACGGGGAGCTGTTTTTT; CDR3aa: CSAGNYGELFF
d_gene: .; len: 14; v_gene: TRBV5-5; j_gene: TRBJ1-1; abundance: .; CDR3nt: TGTGCCAGCAGGCCCACGATGGTGAACACTGAAGCTTTCTTT; CDR3aa: CASRPTMVNTEAFF
d_gene: .; len: 14; v_gene: TRBV29-1; j_gene: TRBJ2-1; abundance: once; CDR3nt: TGCAGCGTTGTCAGCAGGGGCCTTGGCAATGAGCAGTTCTTC; CDR3aa: CSVVSRGLGNEQFF
d_gene: TRBD1; len: 15; v_gene: TRBV5-1; j_gene: TRBJ1-3; abundance: .; CDR3nt: TGCGCCAGCAGTCGGGACAGGGCCGAGGGAAACACCATATATTTT; CDR3aa: CASSRDRAEGNTIYF
d_gene: TRBD1; len: 14; v_gene: TRBV5-1; j_gene: TRBJ2-1; abundance: .; CDR3nt: TGCGCCAGCAGCGGCGGACCAGGGGGCGGTGAGCAGTTCTTC; CDR3aa: CASSGGPGGGEQFF
d_gene: TRBD2; len: 16; v_gene: TRBV7-2; j_gene: TRBJ2-7; abundance: .; CDR3nt: TGTGCCAGCAGCTTCAAGGTAGCGGGAGTTGCCTACGAGCAGTACTTC; CDR3aa: CASSFKVAGVAYEQYF
d_gene: TRBD2; len: 15; v_gene: TRBV6-6; j_gene: TRBJ2-1; abundance: .; CDR3nt: TGTGCCAGCAGTTACAGTCTAGCGGGATCAAATGAGCAGTTCTTC; CDR3aa: CASSYSLAGSNEQFF
d_gene: .; len: 12; v_gene: TRBV29-1; j_gene: TRBJ1-1; abundance: .; CDR3nt: TGCAGCGTTGCGGGTCCTTCCACTGAAGCTTTCTTT; CDR3aa: CSVAGPSTEAFF
d_gene: .; len: 14; v_gene: TRBV6-5; j_gene: TRBJ1-5; abundance: once; CDR3nt: TGTGCCAGCAGTTACTCGTATAGCAATCAGCCCCAGCATTTT; CDR3aa: CASSYSYSNQPQHF
d_gene: .; len: 14; v_gene: TRBV7-8; j_gene: TRBJ2-7; abundance: .; CDR3nt: TGTGCCAGCAGCTTAAGCGAGACTCAATACGAGCAGTACTTC; CDR3aa: CASSLSETQYEQYF
d_gene: .; len: 12; v_gene: TRBV2; j_gene: TRBJ2-5; abundance: .; CDR3nt: TGTGCCCGCAGGGATTCTACGGAGACCCAGTACTTC; CDR3aa: CARRDSTETQYF
d_gene: TRBD1; len: 14; v_gene: TRBV7-2; j_gene: TRBJ2-7; abundance: .; CDR3nt: TGTGCCAGCAGCTCCGGGACAGGGGTCTACGAGCAGTACTTC; CDR3aa: CASSSGTGVYEQYF
d_gene: .; len: 14; v_gene: TRBV5-1; j_gene: TRBJ1-3; abundance: .; CDR3nt: TGCGCCAGCAGCGGGGGCCAGGGAGGAAACACCATATATTTT; CDR3aa: CASSGGQGGNTIYF
d_gene: TRBD2; len: 16; v_gene: TRBV25-1; j_gene: TRBJ2-1; abundance: .; CDR3nt: TGTGCCAGCAGTGAAGAGGGACTAGCGGGAGGCAATGAGCAGTTCTTC; CDR3aa: CASSEEGLAGGNEQFF
d_gene: .; len: 13; v_gene: TRBV5-1; j_gene: TRBJ1-1; abundance: .; CDR3nt: TGCGCCAGCAGCTTTATCGGGAACACTGAAGCTTTCTTT; CDR3aa: CASSFIGNTEAFF
d_gene: .; len: 14; v_gene: TRBV10-3; j_gene: TRBJ2-2; abundance: .; CDR3nt: TGTGCCATCGGGCCGGGCTCCGGGACCGGGGAGCTGTTTTTT; CDR3aa: CAIGPGSGTGELFF
d_gene: TRBD2; len: 16; v_gene: TRBV5-4; j_gene: TRBJ2-5; abundance: .; CDR3nt: TGTGCCAGCAGCTTGGGGACTAGCGGGAACCAAGAGACCCAGTACTTC; CDR3aa: CASSLGTSGNQETQYF
d_gene: .; len: 12; v_gene: TRBV2; j_gene: TRBJ2-5; abundance: once; CDR3nt: TGTGCCAGCATAGAGTTCCAAGAGACCCAGTACTTC; CDR3aa: CASIEFQETQYF
d_gene: .; len: 14; v_gene: TRBV9; j_gene: TRBJ2-3; abundance: .; CDR3nt: TGTGCCAGCAGTCTAATCACCGGGACTCAGACGCAGTATTTT; CDR3aa: CASSLITGTQTQYF
d_gene: .; len: 12; v_gene: TRBV2; j_gene: TRBJ1-2; abundance: .; CDR3nt: TGTGCCAGCTTCCTGGACGACTATGGCTACACCTTC; CDR3aa: CASFLDDYGYTF
d_gene: TRBD1; len: 14; v_gene: TRBV6-6; j_gene: TRBJ1-5; abundance: .; CDR3nt: TGTGCCAGCAGTTCGGACAGGGGGCACCAGCCCCAGCATTTT; CDR3aa: CASSSDRGHQPQHF
d_gene: .; len: 15; v_gene: TRBV28; j_gene: TRBJ1-1; abundance: few; CDR3nt: TGTGCCAGCAGACGTACTAGTAGGGGCCGCACTGAAGCTTTCTTT; CDR3aa: CASRRTSRGRTEAFF
d_gene: .; len: 13; v_gene: TRBV10-1; j_gene: TRBJ2-7; abundance: .; CDR3nt: TGCGCCAGCAGTCCAGGGAGCTCCTACGAGCAGTACTTC; CDR3aa: CASSPGSSYEQYF
d_gene: .; len: 16; v_gene: TRBV7-9; j_gene: TRBJ1-5; abundance: .; CDR3nt: TGTGCCAGCAGTCGGCGGGAACCGACGATCAATCAGCCCCAGCATTTT; CDR3aa: CASSRREPTINQPQHF
d_gene: TRBD1; len: 15; v_gene: TRBV7-9; j_gene: TRBJ2-3; abundance: .; CDR3nt: TGTGCCAGCAGTCAATACGGACAGGGGCCAGATACGCAGTATTTT; CDR3aa: CASSQYGQGPDTQYF
d_gene: .; len: 14; v_gene: TRBV7-2; j_gene: TRBJ2-7; abundance: .; CDR3nt: TGTGCCAGCAGCTTTCTCTTCAACTCCCGCGAGCAGTACTTC; CDR3aa: CASSFLFNSREQYF
d_gene: TRBD2; len: 20; v_gene: TRBV10-2; j_gene: TRBJ2-1; abundance: .; CDR3nt: TGCGCCAGCAGTGAGTATTTACTAGCGGGAGCATCCGTCCCCGGGGATGAGCAGTTCTTC; CDR3aa: CASSEYLLAGASVPGDEQFF
d_gene: .; len: 15; v_gene: TRBV7-9; j_gene: TRBJ1-5; abundance: .; CDR3nt: TGTGCCAGCAGCTTAAACAACAACGGTAATCAGCCCCAGCATTTT; CDR3aa: CASSLNNNGNQPQHF
d_gene: TRBD2; len: 17; v_gene: TRBV28; j_gene: TRBJ2-6; abundance: .; CDR3nt: TGTGCCAGCAGTCCATGGTCGGGGGGCTCTGGGGCCAACGTCCTGACTTTC; CDR3aa: CASSPWSGGSGANVLTF
d_gene: .; len: 16; v_gene: TRBV28; j_gene: TRBJ1-4; abundance: .; CDR3nt: TGTGCCAGCAGCCTTCTCGTGGAGACAACTAATGAAAAACTGTTTTTT; CDR3aa: CASSLLVETTNEKLFF
d_gene: .; len: 12; v_gene: TRBV2; j_gene: TRBJ2-2; abundance: .; CDR3nt: TGTGCCAACCGCGGGCTGTTCGGGGAGCTGTTTTTT; CDR3aa: CANRGLFGELFF
d_gene: .; len: 15; v_gene: TRBV30; j_gene: TRBJ2-7; abundance: .; CDR3nt: TGTGCCTGGAGTGGGGCGGGGACAACCTACTACGAGCAGTACTTC; CDR3aa: CAWSGAGTTYYEQYF
d_gene: .; len: 11; v_gene: TRBV29-1; j_gene: TRBJ2-5; abundance: .; CDR3nt: TGCAGCGTTGGACGGTCGGAGACCCAGTACTTC; CDR3aa: CSVGRSETQYF
d_gene: .; len: 14; v_gene: TRBV7-2; j_gene: TRBJ2-1; abundance: .; CDR3nt: TGTGCCAGCAGCCGCGAAATCAGGGGCTATGAGCAGTTCTTC; CDR3aa: CASSREIRGYEQFF
d_gene: .; len: 13; v_gene: TRBV11-2; j_gene: TRBJ1-2; abundance: .; CDR3nt: TGTGCCAGCAGCCCACAGGCGACTCTAGGCTACACCTTC; CDR3aa: CASSPQATLGYTF
d_gene: .; len: 14; v_gene: TRBV19; j_gene: TRBJ2-3; abundance: once; CDR3nt: TGTGCCAGTAGGCCGGGACCACGCACAGATACGCAGTATTTT; CDR3aa: CASRPGPRTDTQYF
d_gene: .; len: 15; v_gene: TRBV18; j_gene: TRBJ2-2; abundance: .; CDR3nt: TGTGCCAGCTCACCACCTTACAGGGCAGCCGGGGAGCTGTTTTTT; CDR3aa: CASSPPYRAAGELFF
d_gene: TRBD1; len: 16; v_gene: TRBV19; j_gene: TRBJ1-1; abundance: .; CDR3nt: TGTGCCAGTAGGACTAGGTTGGGACAGGGAGGAACTGAAGCTTTCTTT; CDR3aa: CASRTRLGQGGTEAFF
d_gene: .; len: 13; v_gene: TRBV10-3; j_gene: TRBJ1-2; abundance: .; CDR3nt: TGTGCCATCAGTGACAGCAGGGCCTATGGCTACACCTTC; CDR3aa: CAISDSRAYGYTF
d_gene: TRBD1; len: 15; v_gene: TRBV28; j_gene: TRBJ1-1; abundance: .; CDR3nt: TGTGCCAGCACCGACGGGACAGGGAGGGGCACTGAAGCTTTCTTT; CDR3aa: CASTDGTGRGTEAFF
d_gene: TRBD2; len: 18; v_gene: TRBV19; j_gene: TRBJ2-7; abundance: once; CDR3nt: TGTGCCAGTAGTTCGGGACTAGCGGGAGGCCAGAGCTCCTACGAGCAGTACTTC; CDR3aa: CASSSGLAGGQSSYEQYF
d_gene: .; len: 14; v_gene: TRBV10-3; j_gene: TRBJ1-5; abundance: .; CDR3nt: TGTGCCATCAGTGACCAACAGGGTAGTCAGCCCCAGCATTTT; CDR3aa: CAISDQQGSQPQHF
d_gene: TRBD2; len: 13; v_gene: TRBV6-6; j_gene: TRBJ2-3; abundance: .; CDR3nt: TGTGCCAGCAGTAGGCGGGAGGGGGATACGCAGTATTTT; CDR3aa: CASSRREGDTQYF